The present T cell receptor (beta chain) was sequenced within a study of cytomegalovirus exposure and HLA in healthy donors. Overall study context: There were 88 million or so unique TCRs (from HLA-typed donors) in an early data release.

Notes on the study in general: Analysis performed later showed TCR beta chains linked to HLA being more clonally expanded than equally common others. The productive fraction for most TCR beta V segments was about 90% or about 30% in an earlier analysis.

For this clone: Its target is not known.

In the PCR, 60 Vbeta and 13 Jbeta primers were used. Sequencing used immunoSEQ multiplex PCR; TCRdb keeps in-frame clones, though not all of them. The top ten clones hold about 1% of a sample with 150,000 to 200,000 clones, 75% to 80% of them seen once. Trimming took 4 bases from V and 6 from J; bases not matched to a gene: 3. Germline V lookup: CDR1 SGHTA, CDR2 FQGNSA. This CDR3 region has 13 residues. The genes are TRBV7-2 and TRBJ1-1, with TRBD1 identical over 9 bases. The specimen was PBMCs. The sequence derives from a woman in her forties or fifties in good health and CMV-seropositive. The chain's CDR3 is CASSSDRGAEAFF. The CDR3, as DNA: TGTGCCAGCAGCTCGGACAGGGGAGCTGAAGCTTTCTTT.